The 23 T cell receptor beta chains reported below all come from one sample, sequenced in a study of type 1 regulatory T cells. These receptors are not linked to any known antigen. TCRdb called the reads again in MiXCR, with one record for every CDR3 protein. This table has about 60,000 distinct CDR3 sequences, just under 50% appearing once. Source material: cultured non-Tr1 T cells, either the whole culture or a sorted T cell fraction (not recorded which). These receptors all stem from a human donor in good health.

In nucleotides, the CDR3 is TGTGCCAGCAGCACCGACAGGGGTAGTCAGCCCCAGCATTTT. Encoded protein: CASSTDRGSQPQHF. The V gene is TRBV12-3 or TRBV12-4, the J gene TRBJ1-5, with 8 bases lining up with TRBD1. V shed 6 bases, J shed 6 bases, and the junction held 7 bases outside the gene matches. The CDR3 is made up of 14 amino acids.

The J gene is TRBJ1-3, the V gene TRBV6-6; a weak D match, TRBD1 (6 bases). Trimming left V 6 bases short and J 8 bases short, with 11 bases between. The CDR3 has 12 amino acids. Germline V gives CDR1 MNHNY, CDR2 SVGAGI (reference sequence). The CDR3 sequence: CASSRGGDTIYF. CDR3 sequence (DNA): TGTGCCAGCAGCCGAGGGGGGGACACCATATATTTT.

The chain's CDR3 is CASSEKGANTIYF. CDR3 nucleotides: TGTGCCAGCAGTGAAAAGGGGGCTAACACCATATATTTT. The genes are TRBV25-1 and TRBJ1-3, with TRBD1 identical over 7 bases. The germline V gene has CDR1 MGHDK and CDR2 SYGVNS. The V segment lost 2 bases and the J segment 7 bases; nucleotides outside the gene matches: 2. The CDR3 extends over 13 amino acids.

This clonotype was observed a few times. V and J are TRBV27 and TRBJ1-1; possible D gene TRBD1, 6 bases. Trimming cost V 1 base and J 1 base, with 13 bases left between them. The CDR3 sequence is 16 residues long. Germline assignment: CDR1 MNHEY and CDR2 SMNVEV (reference sequence). This chain's CDR3 is CASSLYPGGGNTEAFF. DNA of the CDR3: TGTGCCAGCAGTTTATACCCGGGAGGGGGGAACACTGAAGCTTTCTTT.

This clonotype turned up a few times. This rearrangement joins TRBV18 to TRBJ1-2, with 9 positions matching TRBD1. Trimming removed 3 bases from V and 6 bases from J; junction bases left unmatched: 8. This CDR3 spans 15 amino acids. The germline gives CDR1 KGHSH, CDR2 LQKENI. The chain's CDR3 is CASSPGDRDMDGYTF. The CDR3 bases are TGTGCCAGCTCACCGGGGGACAGGGACATGGATGGCTACACCTTC.

V is TRBV6-6 and J is TRBJ2-7, with a tentative D call TRBD1 (5 bases). Germline V gene lookup returns CDR1 MNHNY and CDR2 SVGAGI (reference sequence). This CDR3 is built from 13 residues. Between the trimmed V and J ends, which lost 6 bases and 4 bases, there was a span of 13 bases. The CDR3 nucleotides are TGTGCCAGCAGCGCACAGGTTCAGTACGAGCAGTACTTC. Translating gives CASSAQVQYEQYF.

The V gene is TRBV19, the J gene TRBJ1-6; 9 nucleotides align to TRBD1. This CDR3 has 13 amino acids. With V trimmed by 8 bases and J by 7 bases, 3 bases remained unmatched. The germline V gene has CDR1 LNHDA and CDR2 SQIVND (reference sequence). CDR3 residues: CASCGTGNSPLHF. CDR3 coding DNA: TGTGCCAGTTGCGGGACAGGGAATTCACCCCTCCACTTT.

The chain uses TRBV15 and TRBJ1-3; no clear D gene. V gave up 1 base and J gave up 6 bases, with 7 bases separating them. The CDR3 is 13 residues long. CDR1 and CDR2 from the germline V gene are LNHNV and YYDKDF (reference sequence). The CDR3 DNA reads TGTGCCACCAGCAGAGGCGGGTCAAACACCATATATTTT. This gives the protein CATSRGGSNTIYF.

The chain has TRBV4-2 and TRBJ2-6, with 12 bases aligning to TRBD2. Germline loops: CDR1 LGHNA, CDR2 YNFKEQ. J lost 4 bases, V lost 3 bases, and 19 bases had no gene match. CDR3 length equals 22 residues. CDR3 sequence (DNA): TGTGCCAGCAGCCAGCAAGCCAGGCGGGAACTAGCGGGGGGATCCGGGGCCAACGTCCTGACTTTC. It encodes CASSQQARRELAGGSGANVLTF.

A note on this clonotype: This may arise from a read error, as a much more abundant clone is one base away. This chain links TRBV28 with TRBJ2-2; 8 bases map to TRBD1. The CDR3 has 15 amino acids. Germline values: CDR1 MDHEN, CDR2 SYDVKM. CDR3 protein: CASSFVTGDTGGLFF. CDR3 bases: TGTGCCAGCAGTTTTGTGACAGGGGACACCGGGGGGCTGTTTTTT.

This clonotype came up a few times. This chain connects TRBV6-6 to TRBJ2-7; 7 positions match TRBD2. Germline loops: CDR1 MNHNY, CDR2 SVGAGI (reference sequence). With V trimmed by 1 base and J by 0 bases, 3 bases remained unmatched. The CDR3 loop spans 15 amino acids. CDR3 sequence reads: CASSYYGGSSYEQYF. CDR3 sequence (DNA): TGTGCCAGCAGTTACTACGGGGGGAGCTCCTACGAGCAGTACTTC.

The V gene is TRBV20-1, the J gene TRBJ2-5; 9 bases align to TRBD1. This CDR3 spans 13 amino acids. CDR1 is DFQATT and CDR2 is SNEGSKA in the germline V gene (reference sequence). The V gene end was trimmed by 8 bases and the J gene end by 4 bases; junction bases not matched to a gene: 8. The CDR3 reads CSKKGQGRETQYF. The CDR3, as DNA: TGCAGTAAAAAGGGACAGGGAAGAGAGACCCAGTACTTC.

The gene calls are TRBV2 and TRBJ2-6; D may be TRBD2 (6 bases). CDR1 and CDR2 from the germline V gene are SNHLY and FYNNEI. Trimming pared 4 bases from V and 0 bases from J, leaving 13 bases between. This CDR3 region has 17 residues. Written as DNA, the CDR3 is TGTGCCAGCAGTGGAGGGAGGACCCACTCTGGGGCCAACGTCCTGACTTTC. Encoded protein: CASSGGRTHSGANVLTF. Filled out from reference TRBV2 and TRBJ2-6, the complete variable domain reads EPEVTQTPSHQVTQMGQEVILRCVPISNHLYFYWYRQILGQKVEFLVSFYNNEISEKSEIFDDQFSVERPDGSNFTLKIRSTKLEDSAMYFCASSGGRTHSGANVLTFGAGSRLTVL.

This chain links TRBV9 with TRBJ2-3; D call uncertain. V was trimmed by 4 bases and J by 0 bases, leaving 9 bases between them. The CDR3 contains 14 residues. Germline V gene data show CDR1 as SGDLS and CDR2 as YYNGEE. The CDR3 sequence is CASSPIISTDTQYF. The CDR3 DNA sequence: TGTGCCAGCAGCCCAATAATCAGCACAGATACGCAGTATTTT.

This clonotype was detected only a few times. The J gene is TRBJ2-1, the V gene TRBV5-5, with D hard to call. The CDR3 is 16 amino acids. The V and J ends lost 3 bases and 2 bases respectively, with 15 bases between them. CDR1 is SGHKS, CDR2 YYEKEE, per germline (reference sequence). The CDR3 DNA reads TGTGCCAGCAGCTACGATAGCAGAAGCACCTACAATGAGCAGTTCTTC. It is translated as CASSYDSRSTYNEQFF.

This chain links TRBV12-3 or TRBV12-4 with TRBJ1-5, with D perhaps matching TRBD1 (5 bases). Trimming removed 5 bases at V and 3 bases at J, with 8 bases between. CDR3 size: 13 residues. CDR3 loop: CASSPGPNQPQHF. CDR3 DNA: TGTGCCAGCAGTCCAGGGCCCAATCAGCCCCAGCATTTT.

This clonotype was counted only a few times. The chain links TRBV20-1 to TRBJ2-7; 9 bases match TRBD2. With V trimmed by 2 bases and J by 2 bases, 13 bases remained unmatched. From germline, CDR1 is DFQATT and CDR2 SNEGSKA (reference sequence). The CDR3 totals 17 residues. CDR3 loop: CSARPPFRAGGAYEQYF. The CDR3 DNA follows: TGCAGTGCTAGACCCCCGTTTCGCGCGGGGGGGGCCTACGAGCAGTACTTC.

This clonotype was seen only a few times. V and J are TRBV6-5 and TRBJ2-7; 10 bases agree with TRBD1. The ends lost 6 bases at V and 1 base at J; junction bases unmatched: 6. The CDR3 is 15 residues long. CDR1 is MNHEY and CDR2 is SVGAGI in the germline V gene. CDR3 amino acids: CASRPGQGGSYEQYF. The CDR3 DNA is TGTGCCAGCAGACCCGGACAGGGGGGATCCTACGAGCAGTACTTC.

The chain links TRBV20-1 to TRBJ1-1; D gene uncertain. V shed 6 bases and J shed 4 bases, with 18 bases lying between them. CDR3 size: 14 residues. The V gene's germline CDR1 is DFQATT and CDR2 SNEGSKA (reference sequence). CDR3 residues: CSASLGGPTTEAFF. CDR3 DNA sequence: TGCAGTGCCTCCCTTGGAGGGCCCACCACTGAAGCTTTCTTT.

The chain links TRBV7-2 to TRBJ2-2; TRBD2 matches 8 bases. The CDR3 has 16 residues. The V segment lost 4 bases and the J segment 6 bases; nucleotides outside the gene matches: 10. Germline V CDR1 and CDR2: SGHTA, FQGNSA. In nucleotides, the CDR3 is TGTGCCAGCAGCTCTCAGCCGGGACTAGGTGCCGGGGAGCTGTTTTTT. Its translation: CASSSQPGLGAGELFF.

This clonotype has more than one count but fewer than ten. The chain joins TRBV12-3 or TRBV12-4 to TRBJ2-7; 9 nucleotides agree with TRBD1. The CDR3 consists of 14 residues. V trimming: 5 bases; J trimming: 2 bases; junction bases outside the gene matches: 4. CDR3 sequence reads: CASSRTGAPYEQYF. The CDR3 coding sequence is TGTGCCAGCAGTCGGACAGGGGCCCCCTACGAGCAGTACTTC.

V gene TRBV2 combines with J gene TRBJ1-6; TRBD1 agrees at 9 bases. Trimming cost V 6 bases and J 5 bases; bases outside gene matches: 5. Looked up from germline, CDR1 is SNHLY and CDR2 is FYNNEI. CDR3 length equals 15 residues. The CDR3 reads CASRHGQGNNSPLHF. The CDR3, as DNA: TGTGCCAGCAGACACGGACAGGGGAATAATTCACCCCTCCACTTT.

In its sample, this clonotype was seen many times. The chain couples TRBV3-1 to TRBJ1-1, with TRBD1 matching over 7 bases. This CDR3 contains 12 residues. V lost 6 bases to trimming and J lost 4 bases; unmatched junction nucleotides: 2. Germline-derived CDR1 and CDR2 are LGHDT and YNNKEL (reference sequence). In nucleotides, the CDR3 is TGTGCCAGCAGAGGGGACAGCACTGAAGCTTTCTTT. This codes for CASRGDSTEAFF.